These 14 T cell receptor beta chains were all obtained from the same sample, sequenced in a study of blood T cell repertoires in COVID-19. Clones were sequenced by immunoSEQ multiplex PCR, and TCRdb holds only the in-frame ones, with some missing. The top ten hold over 9.5% of the sample, which has roughly 100,000 clones, roughly 81% seen once. Sequenced: peripheral blood. These receptors all come from a man aged 35 to 55 with active or convalescent COVID-19.

The chain couples TRBV9 to TRBJ2-2, with D perhaps TRBD1 (7 bases). V was clipped by 4 bases and J by 3 bases, with 16 bases between them. The CDR3 length is 16 residues. Germline values: CDR1 SGDLS, CDR2 YYNGEE. The CDR3 loop reads CASSPGGQGDTGELFF. The CDR3 DNA follows: TGTGCCAGCAGCCCAGGGGGGCAGGGAGACACCGGGGAGCTGTTTTTT.

The CDR3 loop reads CASSLGNGGAETQYF. Here the CDR3 DNA reads TGTGCCAGCAGCTTAGGAAACGGGGGGGCGGAGACCCAGTACTTC. The chain uses TRBV7-6 and TRBJ2-5, with 8 nucleotides matching TRBD2. This CDR3 comprises 15 residues. J lost 5 bases, V lost 1 base, and 6 bases had no gene match. Germline loops: CDR1 SGHVS, CDR2 FNYEAQ.

A single count supports this clone. V gene TRBV6-5 combines with J gene TRBJ1-1; 9 nucleotides match TRBD1. CDR1 and CDR2 (germline): MNHEY, SVGAGI. J gave up 0 bases and V 3 bases, and 5 bases lay outside the gene matches. This CDR3 comprises 16 residues. CDR3 sequence reads: CASSYRTGDMNTEAFF. The CDR3 nucleotides read TGTGCCAGCAGTTATCGGACAGGGGACATGAACACTGAAGCTTTCTTT.

The chain combines TRBV30 with TRBJ1-5; 11 bases match TRBD1. Germline values: CDR1 GTSNPN, CDR2 SVGIG (reference sequence). The CDR3 has 16 amino acids. After removal of 0 bases from V and 7 bases from J, the junction contained 8 bases not matched to a gene. The CDR3 sequence is CAWSVGGQGVIQPQHF. CDR3 nucleotide sequence: TGTGCCTGGAGTGTAGGGGGACAGGGGGTTATCCAGCCCCAGCATTTT.

This chain links TRBV12-3 or TRBV12-4 with TRBJ1-1; 7 bases line up with TRBD1. This CDR3 spans 13 amino acids. Losses at the gene ends were 6 bases for V and 5 bases for J; bases not matched to a gene: 6. CDR3 sequence (DNA): TGTGCCAGCAGGCTCAGGGGGGCGACTGAAGCTTTCTTT. Its translation: CASRLRGATEAFF.

J is TRBJ1-1 and V is TRBV12-3 or TRBV12-4; no firm D call. V dropped 7 bases and J dropped 4 bases, with 13 bases sitting between them. The CDR3 runs 13 residues. CDR3 nucleotides: TGTGCCAGCACCTTCATTGAGGGCACTGAAGCTTTCTTT. Protein product: CASTFIEGTEAFF.

The chain combines TRBV2 with TRBJ1-2; no clear D. CDR1 SNHLY and CDR2 FYNNEI come from the germline V gene. CDR3 length equals 10 residues. V was shortened by 7 bases and J by 13 bases, with 13 bases between the two germline ends. The CDR3 loop is CASMTMACTF. CDR3 in DNA: TGTGCCAGCATGACTATGGCTTGCACCTTC.

This sequence joins TRBV7-2 and TRBJ2-7; 13 nucleotides agree with TRBD2. V was clipped by 0 bases and J by 4 bases; unmatched bases: 3. The CDR3 runs 16 residues. Germline CDR1 is SGHTA and CDR2 is FQGNSA. The CDR3 region is CASSLAATSGGYEQYF. DNA of the CDR3: TGTGCCAGCAGCTTAGCGGCGACTAGCGGGGGGTACGAGCAGTACTTC.

The chain recombines TRBV30 with TRBJ2-7; 9 bases line up with TRBD2. Germline V gives CDR1 GTSNPN, CDR2 SVGIG (reference sequence). The CDR3 contains 13 residues. The CDR3 bases are TGTGCTTCTAGCGGGGCTCTCCTCTCCGAGCAGTACTTC. Amino acid sequence: CASSGALLSEQYF.

The gene calls are TRBV3-1 (or the pseudogene TRBV3-2) and TRBJ1-5; 7 positions agree with TRBD1. Unmatched junction bases numbered 10, after V lost 1 base and J lost 4 bases. The CDR3 sequence is 17 residues long. The V gene's germline CDR1 is LGHDT and CDR2 YNNKEL (reference sequence). The CDR3 bases are TGTGCCAGCAGCCAAGGTCGACAGGGAGTATCAAATCAGCCCCAGCATTTT. Protein product: CASSQGRQGVSNQPQHF.

The gene calls are TRBV11-3 and TRBJ2-3; 11 bases map to TRBD2. With 3 bases clipped from V and 4 bases from J, the junction kept 6 bases outside the gene matches. The CDR3 covers 16 residues. Germline assignment: CDR1 SGHNT and CDR2 YENEEA. CDR3 region: CASSFALAGGPDTQYF. The CDR3 coding sequence is TGTGCCAGCAGCTTCGCATTAGCGGGGGGGCCAGATACGCAGTATTTT.

This chain joins TRBV19 and TRBJ1-2; D is possibly TRBD1 (5 bases). The CDR3 sequence is 15 residues long. CDR1 is LNHDA and CDR2 is SQIVND in the germline V gene (reference sequence). The V and J ends lost 3 bases and 7 bases respectively, with 18 bases between them. CDR3 residues: CASSILGGDGSGYTF. The CDR3 DNA reads TGTGCCAGTAGTATTCTTGGAGGGGACGGAAGTGGCTACACCTTC.

This chain links TRBV23-1 with TRBJ1-6, with D perhaps matching TRBD1 (6 bases). TRBV23-1 is given ORF status, its function remaining uncertain. The CDR3 spans 18 residues. V dropped 4 bases and J dropped 2 bases, with 18 bases sitting between them. CDR3 bases: TGCGCCAGCAGTCCGGGGGGCGCCCGGAGGGCCTATAATTCACCCCTCCACTTT. The encoded protein is CASSPGGARRAYNSPLHF.

The CDR3 loop is CASSQTTYEQYF. In nucleotides, the CDR3 is TGTGCCAGCAGCCAAACAACGTACGAGCAGTACTTC. This rearrangement joins TRBV3-1 (or the pseudogene TRBV3-2) to TRBJ2-7, with D unclear. The CDR3 totals 12 residues. Trimming cost V 2 bases and J 4 bases, with 6 bases left between them. In germline, CDR1 is LGHDT, CDR2 YNNKEL (reference sequence).